A selection of T cell receptor beta chains follows, all from one sample in a study of blood T cell repertoires in COVID-19. Repertoires were generated with immunoSEQ multiplex PCR, while TCRdb's copy carries only in-frame clones and drops some. Here the sample spans 310,000 or so clones, around 90% being singletons. Sequencing input: PBMCs or T cells enriched from blood (not recorded which). These receptors came from a woman aged 30 to 39 who had recovered from COVID-19. Both conserved end residues are part of each CDR3. The D gene is left open where the match is weak. Clone size is shown for a subset of rows, as once, few, many or a class of expanded clone.

clone_size: NA
d_call: TRBD1
cdr3_length: 16
v_call: TRBV7-2
j_call: TRBJ1-6
cdr3_aa: CASSANSGTGISPLHF
cdr3_nt: TGTGCCAGCAGCGCAAATTCCGGGACAGGGATTTCACCCCTCCACTTT

clone_size: NA
d_call: NA
cdr3_length: 13
v_call: TRBV11-1
j_call: TRBJ2-7
cdr3_aa: CASSLSGAYEQYF
cdr3_nt: TGTGCCAGCAGCTTATCAGGGGCCTACGAGCAGTACTTC

clone_size: NA
d_call: TRBD2
cdr3_length: 14
v_call: TRBV5-1
j_call: TRBJ2-3
cdr3_aa: CASSSGTGRDTQYF
cdr3_nt: TGCGCCAGCAGCTCAGGAACCGGGAGGGATACGCAGTATTTT

clone_size: NA
d_call: TRBD1
cdr3_length: 15
v_call: TRBV30
j_call: TRBJ1-2
cdr3_aa: CAWRPGQIRNYGYTF
cdr3_nt: TGTGCCTGGAGGCCGGGACAGATTAGAAACTATGGCTACACCTTC

clone_size: NA
d_call: NA
cdr3_length: 12
v_call: TRBV7-9
j_call: TRBJ1-1
cdr3_aa: CASSSFRAEAFF
cdr3_nt: TGTGCCAGCAGCTCCTTTCGGGCTGAAGCTTTCTTT

clone_size: once
d_call: TRBD1
cdr3_length: 15
v_call: TRBV7-8
j_call: TRBJ2-7
cdr3_aa: CASSSRTGDKDEQYF
cdr3_nt: TGTGCCAGCAGCTCGCGGACAGGGGACAAGGACGAGCAGTACTTC

clone_size: few
d_call: TRBD1
cdr3_length: 16
v_call: TRBV19
j_call: TRBJ1-5
cdr3_aa: CASSVAPGTGGQPQHF
cdr3_nt: TGTGCCAGTAGCGTTGCCCCCGGGACAGGGGGTCAGCCCCAGCATTTT

clone_size: NA
d_call: TRBD1
cdr3_length: 12
v_call: TRBV30
j_call: TRBJ1-1
cdr3_aa: CAGHRGETEAFF
cdr3_nt: TGTGCCGGACACAGGGGAGAGACTGAAGCTTTCTTT

clone_size: NA
d_call: TRBD2
cdr3_length: 15
v_call: TRBV3-1/TRBV3-2
j_call: TRBJ2-5
cdr3_aa: CASSQASSGGSIPYF
cdr3_nt: TGTGCCAGCAGCCAAGCGTCTAGCGGGGGGTCAATTCCGTACTTC

clone_size: NA
d_call: NA
cdr3_length: 16
v_call: TRBV9
j_call: TRBJ2-1
cdr3_aa: CASSSQTGGPDNEQFF
cdr3_nt: TGTGCCAGCAGCTCACAGACGGGGGGCCCGGACAATGAGCAGTTCTTC

clone_size: few
d_call: NA
cdr3_length: 13
v_call: TRBV11-2
j_call: TRBJ1-2
cdr3_aa: CASSLVIGYGYTF
cdr3_nt: TGTGCCAGCAGCTTAGTCATCGGGTATGGCTACACCTTC

clone_size: NA
d_call: NA
cdr3_length: 13
v_call: TRBV6-5
j_call: TRBJ2-7
cdr3_aa: CASSYDQGHEQYF
cdr3_nt: TGTGCCAGCAGTTACGACCAGGGGCACGAGCAGTACTTC

clone_size: NA
d_call: NA
cdr3_length: 14
v_call: TRBV27
j_call: TRBJ1-1
cdr3_aa: CASTKLPGYTEAFF
cdr3_nt: TGTGCCAGCACAAAACTCCCGGGGTATACTGAAGCTTTCTTT

clone_size: NA
d_call: NA
cdr3_length: 14
v_call: TRBV3-1/TRBV3-2
j_call: TRBJ2-7
cdr3_aa: CASSHRGTSYEQYF
cdr3_nt: TGTGCCAGCAGCCATCGGGGGACCTCCTACGAGCAGTACTTC

clone_size: NA
d_call: TRBD1
cdr3_length: 17
v_call: TRBV6-2/TRBV6-3
j_call: TRBJ1-4
cdr3_aa: CASSWGQETATNEKLFF
cdr3_nt: TGTGCCAGCAGTTGGGGACAGGAGACTGCAACTAATGAAAAACTGTTTTTT

clone_size: NA
d_call: NA
cdr3_length: 16
v_call: TRBV5-1
j_call: TRBJ2-3
cdr3_aa: CASSPTAGRGTDTQYF
cdr3_nt: TGCGCCAGCAGCCCGACGGCGGGGCGGGGAACAGATACGCAGTATTTT

clone_size: NA
d_call: NA
cdr3_length: 15
v_call: TRBV6-5
j_call: TRBJ1-2
cdr3_aa: CASSYGSREGYGYTF
cdr3_nt: TGTGCCAGCAGTTACGGTTCCAGGGAGGGCTATGGCTACACCTTC

clone_size: NA
d_call: NA
cdr3_length: 15
v_call: TRBV7-9
j_call: TRBJ2-7
cdr3_aa: CASSLSQGTYYEQYF
cdr3_nt: TGTGCCAGCAGCTTATCTCAGGGGACCTACTACGAGCAGTACTTC

clone_size: NA
d_call: TRBD1
cdr3_length: 13
v_call: TRBV7-2
j_call: TRBJ1-2
cdr3_aa: CASSGRQGTGYTF
cdr3_nt: TGTGCCAGCAGCGGACGACAGGGAACAGGCTACACCTTC

clone_size: NA
d_call: TRBD1
cdr3_length: 18
v_call: TRBV5-8
j_call: TRBJ1-3
cdr3_aa: CASSFYKGDRPGGNTIYF
cdr3_nt: TGTGCCAGCAGCTTCTACAAAGGGGACAGGCCGGGGGGAAACACCATATATTTT

clone_size: NA
d_call: NA
cdr3_length: 15
v_call: TRBV4-1
j_call: TRBJ1-1
cdr3_aa: CASSQDRRQDTEAFF
cdr3_nt: TGCGCCAGCAGCCAAGATCGGCGACAGGACACTGAAGCTTTCTTT

clone_size: NA
d_call: NA
cdr3_length: 14
v_call: TRBV19
j_call: TRBJ1-3
cdr3_aa: CASNDPGSGNTIYF
cdr3_nt: TGTGCCAGTAATGACCCCGGGTCTGGAAACACCATATATTTT

clone_size: NA
d_call: TRBD1
cdr3_length: 15
v_call: TRBV20-1
j_call: TRBJ1-2
cdr3_aa: CSASKPGQGNYGYTF
cdr3_nt: TGCAGTGCTAGTAAACCGGGACAGGGAAACTATGGCTACACCTTC

clone_size: NA
d_call: NA
cdr3_length: 13
v_call: TRBV19
j_call: TRBJ1-2
cdr3_aa: CASKEAAPGGYTF
cdr3_nt: TGTGCCAGCAAGGAGGCCGCCCCGGGTGGCTACACCTTC

clone_size: NA
d_call: TRBD2
cdr3_length: 17
v_call: TRBV27
j_call: TRBJ2-1
cdr3_aa: CASSLDGGGANYNEQFF
cdr3_nt: TGTGCCAGCAGTTTAGACGGCGGGGGGGCAAACTACAATGAGCAGTTCTTC

clone_size: NA
d_call: TRBD1
cdr3_length: 16
v_call: TRBV27
j_call: TRBJ1-2
cdr3_aa: CASRNPGQPTNYGYTF
cdr3_nt: TGTGCCAGCAGGAACCCGGGACAGCCGACTAACTATGGCTACACCTTC

clone_size: NA
d_call: NA
cdr3_length: 16
v_call: TRBV4-2
j_call: TRBJ1-1
cdr3_aa: CASSQDQRHMNTEAFF
cdr3_nt: TGTGCCAGCAGCCAAGATCAACGACATATGAACACTGAAGCTTTCTTT

clone_size: NA
d_call: TRBD2
cdr3_length: 15
v_call: TRBV3-1/TRBV3-2
j_call: TRBJ2-3
cdr3_aa: CASSQSGGRTDTQYF
cdr3_nt: TGTGCCAGCAGCCAAAGCGGGGGCCGCACAGATACGCAGTATTTT

clone_size: NA
d_call: NA
cdr3_length: 17
v_call: TRBV2
j_call: TRBJ2-6
cdr3_aa: CASSVRDILPGANVLTF
cdr3_nt: TGTGCCAGCAGCGTAAGGGACATACTACCTGGGGCCAACGTCCTGACTTTC

clone_size: NA
d_call: NA
cdr3_length: 14
v_call: TRBV30
j_call: TRBJ1-4
cdr3_aa: CAWSATVTNEKLFF
cdr3_nt: TGTGCCTGGAGTGCAACGGTTACCAATGAAAAACTGTTTTTT

clone_size: NA
d_call: NA
cdr3_length: 15
v_call: TRBV6-5
j_call: TRBJ2-7
cdr3_aa: CASSSQTTGGSEQYF
cdr3_nt: TGTGCCAGCAGTTCCCAAACGACAGGCGGGAGCGAGCAGTACTTC

clone_size: NA
d_call: TRBD1
cdr3_length: 15
v_call: TRBV2
j_call: TRBJ1-2
cdr3_aa: CASSEGTGDLYGYTF
cdr3_nt: TGTGCCAGCAGTGAAGGGACAGGAGACCTCTATGGCTACACCTTC

clone_size: once
d_call: NA
cdr3_length: 16
v_call: TRBV7-8
j_call: TRBJ2-5
cdr3_aa: CASSFGQTVYQETQYF
cdr3_nt: TGTGCCAGCAGCTTCGGACAGACTGTATACCAAGAGACCCAGTACTTC

clone_size: NA
d_call: NA
cdr3_length: 16
v_call: TRBV11-2
j_call: TRBJ2-1
cdr3_aa: CASSPPGASSYNEQFF
cdr3_nt: TGTGCCAGCAGCCCACCAGGGGCGAGCTCCTACAATGAGCAGTTCTTC

clone_size: NA
d_call: NA
cdr3_length: 14
v_call: TRBV30
j_call: TRBJ1-5
cdr3_aa: CAWSVNGGNQPQHF
cdr3_nt: TGTGCCTGGAGTGTAAATGGGGGGAATCAGCCCCAGCATTTT

clone_size: NA
d_call: NA
cdr3_length: 12
v_call: TRBV6-5
j_call: TRBJ1-6
cdr3_aa: CASSSGNSPLHF
cdr3_nt: TGTGCCAGCAGTTCCGGTAATTCACCCCTCCACTTT

clone_size: NA
d_call: NA
cdr3_length: 16
v_call: TRBV7-8
j_call: TRBJ2-5
cdr3_aa: CASSPRGGGDQETQYF
cdr3_nt: TGTGCCAGCAGCCCGCGGGGTGGTGGGGACCAAGAGACCCAGTACTTC

clone_size: once
d_call: TRBD1
cdr3_length: 15
v_call: TRBV2
j_call: TRBJ1-1
cdr3_aa: CASRSEQGAFTEAFF
cdr3_nt: TGTGCCAGCAGAAGCGAGCAGGGGGCGTTCACTGAAGCTTTCTTT

clone_size: NA
d_call: NA
cdr3_length: 13
v_call: TRBV25-1
j_call: TRBJ2-7
cdr3_aa: CASSPRGGGEQYF
cdr3_nt: TGTGCCAGCAGCCCAAGGGGGGGCGGGGAGCAGTACTTC

clone_size: NA
d_call: NA
cdr3_length: 16
v_call: TRBV5-1
j_call: TRBJ1-2
cdr3_aa: CASSSEPRRQTYGYTF
cdr3_nt: TGCGCCAGCAGCTCTGAACCGCGAAGACAGACCTATGGCTACACCTTC

clone_size: NA
d_call: TRBD2
cdr3_length: 15
v_call: TRBV2
j_call: TRBJ2-2
cdr3_aa: CASTTSAGFSGELFF
cdr3_nt: TGTGCCAGCACGACTAGCGCCGGTTTTTCCGGGGAGCTGTTTTTT

clone_size: NA
d_call: TRBD2
cdr3_length: 15
v_call: TRBV5-1
j_call: TRBJ2-7
cdr3_aa: CASSWASGQSYEQYF
cdr3_nt: TGCGCCAGCAGCTGGGCTAGCGGGCAATCCTACGAGCAGTACTTC

clone_size: NA
d_call: NA
cdr3_length: 14
v_call: TRBV18
j_call: TRBJ1-4
cdr3_aa: CASSPPPGREKLFF
cdr3_nt: TGTGCCAGCTCACCACCTCCCGGGAGGGAAAAACTGTTTTTT

clone_size: few
d_call: TRBD1
cdr3_length: 15
v_call: TRBV5-1
j_call: TRBJ2-3
cdr3_aa: CASSSETGLADTQYF
cdr3_nt: TGCGCCAGCAGCTCAGAGACAGGGTTAGCAGATACGCAGTATTTT

clone_size: NA
d_call: NA
cdr3_length: 16
v_call: TRBV15
j_call: TRBJ1-3
cdr3_aa: CATSRDLAVSGNTIYF
cdr3_nt: TGTGCCACCAGCAGAGATTTGGCGGTTTCTGGAAACACCATATATTTT

clone_size: NA
d_call: TRBD1
cdr3_length: 18
v_call: TRBV6-2/TRBV6-3
j_call: TRBJ1-4
cdr3_aa: CASSYHKTGKGRYEKLFF
cdr3_nt: TGTGCCAGCAGTTACCATAAGACAGGGAAAGGACGGTACGAAAAACTGTTTTTT

clone_size: NA
d_call: NA
cdr3_length: 14
v_call: TRBV5-6
j_call: TRBJ1-2
cdr3_aa: CAASRRVPNYGYTF
cdr3_nt: TGTGCCGCCAGCAGGAGGGTCCCTAACTATGGCTACACCTTC

clone_size: NA
d_call: TRBD1
cdr3_length: 16
v_call: TRBV25-1
j_call: TRBJ2-5
cdr3_aa: CASSEYGGQGQETQYF
cdr3_nt: TGTGCCAGCAGTGAATATGGGGGACAGGGCCAAGAGACCCAGTACTTC

clone_size: NA
d_call: NA
cdr3_length: 14
v_call: TRBV12-5
j_call: TRBJ1-6
cdr3_aa: CASGFGSYNSPLHF
cdr3_nt: TGTGCTAGTGGTTTCGGCTCCTATAATTCACCCCTCCACTTT

clone_size: NA
d_call: TRBD2
cdr3_length: 15
v_call: TRBV7-2
j_call: TRBJ2-1
cdr3_aa: CASSLGPGGYNEQFF
cdr3_nt: TGTGCCAGCAGCTTAGGACCGGGGGGATACAATGAGCAGTTCTTC

clone_size: NA
d_call: TRBD2
cdr3_length: 15
v_call: TRBV4-2
j_call: TRBJ2-5
cdr3_aa: CASSQPSGGGETQYF
cdr3_nt: TGTGCCAGCAGCCAGCCCTCGGGAGGAGGAGAGACCCAGTACTTC

clone_size: NA
d_call: TRBD2
cdr3_length: 13
v_call: TRBV30
j_call: TRBJ2-5
cdr3_aa: CAWSVGQRGTQYF
cdr3_nt: TGTGCCTGGAGTGTAGGCCAGCGGGGGACCCAGTACTTC

clone_size: NA
d_call: NA
cdr3_length: 13
v_call: TRBV9
j_call: TRBJ1-1
cdr3_aa: CASSVGGWTEAFF
cdr3_nt: TGTGCCAGCAGCGTCGGGGGTTGGACTGAAGCTTTCTTT

clone_size: few
d_call: NA
cdr3_length: 15
v_call: TRBV2
j_call: TRBJ1-4
cdr3_aa: CASSESRQVHEKLFF
cdr3_nt: TGTGCCAGCAGTGAATCAAGACAGGTCCATGAAAAACTGTTTTTT